This T cell receptor beta chain was sequenced in a study of PD-1 blockade in classical Hodgkin lymphoma. Study at large: The nivolumab dose that patients received was 3 mg/kg, given intravenously every 2 weeks. Findings of the study overall: For complete responders, baseline diversity was comparable to that of newly diagnosed patients. Patients who initiated nivolumab within 1 year of ASCT were excluded.

V shed 4 bases and J 2 bases; nucleotides not matched to a gene: 8. The CDR3 covers 15 residues. Germline lookup yields CDR1 MNHEY and CDR2 SVGAGI. Sample time point: cycle 4 day 1 (C4D1), after around six weeks of nivolumab. Every patient experienced relapse after autologous stem cell transplantation, and brentuximab vedotin exposure varied. Concerning this clone itself: Its antigen remains unidentified.

TCRdb's table, derived via immunoSEQ multiplex PCR, lists solely in-frame clones and lacks some. Of about 64,000 clones detected, under 95% appear once; the ten largest clones hold under 13%. The chain recombines TRBV6-5 with TRBJ2-7, with 7 bases lining up with TRBD1. The sequenced sample was peripheral blood mononuclear cells (PBMCs), obtained before the fourth cycle of nivolumab. The TCR originated in a human donor with classical Hodgkin lymphoma. For the CDR3, the DNA is TGTGCCAGCAGTTTACCTGGGACAGTTCCCTACGAGCAGTACTTC. Its protein is CASSLPGTVPYEQYF.